The source of this T cell receptor (beta chain) is a study of identical twins. Whole-study findings and limits: Sequences that were beta out-of-frame showed weaker excess twin sharing. Fewer insertions marked abundant cord blood beta clonotypes; young adult naive trended weakly, memory not at all. The conclusions drew on cross-sectional statistical analysis instead of tracking the same donors.

The germline CDR1 and CDR2 sequences are MNHEY and SVGEGT. Trimming pared 0 bases from V and 0 bases from J, leaving 9 bases between. CDR3 length: 16 amino acids. Unique molecular identifiers were in the cDNA, with template-switch universal primer binding. TCRdb re-called the 5' RACE reads with MiXCR, one entry per CDR3 protein. The sample has 450,000 or so distinct CDR3 sequences, 14% seen once. Concerning this clonotype itself: Its antigen is still unknown.

These data are also associated with another study on yellow fever vaccine responses in identical twins.

Sequenced material: CD4+ T cells sorted from blood. The chain combines TRBV6-2 or TRBV6-3 with TRBJ1-5; D remains unclear. The TCR originated in a woman younger than 35 in good health. The DNA for the CDR3 is TGTGCCAGCAGTTACTCGAGGGAGTATAGCAATCAGCCCCAGCATTTT. It encodes CASSYSREYSNQPQHF.